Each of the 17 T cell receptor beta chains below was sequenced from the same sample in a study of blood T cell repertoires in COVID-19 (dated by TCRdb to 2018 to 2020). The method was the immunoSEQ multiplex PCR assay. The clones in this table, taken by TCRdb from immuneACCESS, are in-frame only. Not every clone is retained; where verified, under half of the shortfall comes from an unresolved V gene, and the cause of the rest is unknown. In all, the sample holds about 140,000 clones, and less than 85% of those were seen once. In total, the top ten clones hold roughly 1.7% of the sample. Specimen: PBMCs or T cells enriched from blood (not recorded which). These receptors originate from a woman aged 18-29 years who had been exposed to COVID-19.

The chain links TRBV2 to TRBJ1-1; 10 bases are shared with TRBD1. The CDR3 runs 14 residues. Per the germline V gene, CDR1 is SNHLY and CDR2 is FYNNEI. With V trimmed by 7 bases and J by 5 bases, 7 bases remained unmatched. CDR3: CASNRDRGRTEAFF. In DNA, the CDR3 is TGTGCCAGCAATCGGGACAGGGGTCGGACTGAAGCTTTCTTT.

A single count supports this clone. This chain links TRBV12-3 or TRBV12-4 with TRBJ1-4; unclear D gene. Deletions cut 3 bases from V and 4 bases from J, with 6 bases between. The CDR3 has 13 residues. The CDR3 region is CASSFQNNEKLFF. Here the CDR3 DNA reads TGTGCCAGCAGTTTTCAGAATAATGAAAAACTGTTTTTT.

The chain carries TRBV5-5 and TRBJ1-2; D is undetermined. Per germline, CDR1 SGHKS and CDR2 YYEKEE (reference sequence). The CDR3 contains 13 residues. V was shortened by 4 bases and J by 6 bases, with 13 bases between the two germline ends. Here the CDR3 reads CASSIDTYDGYTF. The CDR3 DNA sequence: TGTGCCAGCAGCATTGATACCTACGATGGCTACACCTTC.

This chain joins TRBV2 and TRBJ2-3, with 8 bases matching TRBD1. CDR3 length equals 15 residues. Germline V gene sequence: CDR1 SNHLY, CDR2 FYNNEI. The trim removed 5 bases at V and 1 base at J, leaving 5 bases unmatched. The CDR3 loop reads CASSKTTGGTDTQYF. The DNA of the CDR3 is TGTGCCAGCAGTAAAACGACAGGGGGCACAGATACGCAGTATTTT.

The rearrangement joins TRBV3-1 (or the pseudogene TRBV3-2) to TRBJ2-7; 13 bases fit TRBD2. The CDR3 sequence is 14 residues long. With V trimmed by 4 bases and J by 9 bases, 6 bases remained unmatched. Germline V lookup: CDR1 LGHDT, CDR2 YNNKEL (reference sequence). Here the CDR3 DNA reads TGTGCCAGCAGCCGGGGGACTAGCGGGATCGGGCAGTACTTC. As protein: CASSRGTSGIGQYF.

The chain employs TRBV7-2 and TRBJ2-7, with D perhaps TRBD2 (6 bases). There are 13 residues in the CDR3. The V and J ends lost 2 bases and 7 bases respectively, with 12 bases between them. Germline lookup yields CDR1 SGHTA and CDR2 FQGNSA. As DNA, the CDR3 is TGTGCCAGCAGCTTACTAGCGCCCCAAGAGCAGTACTTC. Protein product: CASSLLAPQEQYF.

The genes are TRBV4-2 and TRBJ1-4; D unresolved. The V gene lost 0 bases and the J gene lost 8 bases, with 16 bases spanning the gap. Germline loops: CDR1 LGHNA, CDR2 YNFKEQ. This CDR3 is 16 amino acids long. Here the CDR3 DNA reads TGTGCCAGCAGCCAAGATACTCGGGATTTAGGCGAAAAACTGTTTTTT. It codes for CASSQDTRDLGEKLFF.

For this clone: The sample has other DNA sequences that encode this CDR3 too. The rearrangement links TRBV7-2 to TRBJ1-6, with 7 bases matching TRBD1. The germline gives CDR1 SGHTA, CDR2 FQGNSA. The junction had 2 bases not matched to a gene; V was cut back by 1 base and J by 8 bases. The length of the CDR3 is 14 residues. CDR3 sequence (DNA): TGTGCCAGCAGCTTAGAGCAGGGGGATTCACCCCTCCACTTT. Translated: CASSLEQGDSPLHF.

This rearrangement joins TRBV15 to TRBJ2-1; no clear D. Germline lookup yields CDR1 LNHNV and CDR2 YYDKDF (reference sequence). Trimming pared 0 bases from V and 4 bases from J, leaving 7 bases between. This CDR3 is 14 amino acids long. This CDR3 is CATSRDQQYNEQFF. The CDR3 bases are TGTGCCACCAGCAGAGATCAACAGTACAATGAGCAGTTCTTC.

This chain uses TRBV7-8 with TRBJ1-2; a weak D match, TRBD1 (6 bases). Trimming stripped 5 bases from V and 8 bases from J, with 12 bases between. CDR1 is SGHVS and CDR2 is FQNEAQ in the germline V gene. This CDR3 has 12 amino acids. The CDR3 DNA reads TGTGCCAGCAGCGCAGACAGGAGGGGCTACACCTTC. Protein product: CASSADRRGYTF. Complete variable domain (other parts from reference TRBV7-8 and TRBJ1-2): GAGVSQSPRYKVAKRGQDVALRCDPISGHVSLFWYQQALGQGPEFLTYFQNEAQLDKSGLPSDRFFAERPEGSVSTLKIQRTQQEDSAVYLCASSADRRGYTFGSGTRLTVV.

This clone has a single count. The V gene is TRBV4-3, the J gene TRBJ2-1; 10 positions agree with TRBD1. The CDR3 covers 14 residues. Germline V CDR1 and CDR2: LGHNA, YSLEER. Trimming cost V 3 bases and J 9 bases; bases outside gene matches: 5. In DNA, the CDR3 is TGCGCCAGCAGCCACGACAGGGGGCGCACTGAGCAGTTCTTC. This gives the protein CASSHDRGRTEQFF.

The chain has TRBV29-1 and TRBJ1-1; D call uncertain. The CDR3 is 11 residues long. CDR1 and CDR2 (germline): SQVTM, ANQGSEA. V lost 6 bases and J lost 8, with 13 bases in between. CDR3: CSVQRFGEAFF. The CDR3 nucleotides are TGCAGCGTCCAGCGGTTTGGAGAAGCTTTCTTT.

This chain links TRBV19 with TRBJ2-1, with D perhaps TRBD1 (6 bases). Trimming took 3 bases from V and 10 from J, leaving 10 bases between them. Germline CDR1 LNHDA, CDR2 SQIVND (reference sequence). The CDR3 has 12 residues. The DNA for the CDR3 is TGTGCCAGTAGTATGGGGGCATGGGAGCAGTTCTTC. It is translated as CASSMGAWEQFF.

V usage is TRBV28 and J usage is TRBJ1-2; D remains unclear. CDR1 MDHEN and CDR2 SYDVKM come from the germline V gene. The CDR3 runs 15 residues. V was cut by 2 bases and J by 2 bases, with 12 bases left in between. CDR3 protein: CASSLAGELNYGYTF. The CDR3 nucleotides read TGTGCCAGCAGTTTAGCCGGGGAACTAAACTATGGCTACACCTTC.

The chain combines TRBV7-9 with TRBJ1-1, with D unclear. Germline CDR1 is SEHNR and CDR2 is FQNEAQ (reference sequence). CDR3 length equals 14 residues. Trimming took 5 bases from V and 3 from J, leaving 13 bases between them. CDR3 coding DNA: TGTGCCAGCAGCCCCCCGGGCGGGGACACTGAAGCTTTCTTT. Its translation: CASSPPGGDTEAFF. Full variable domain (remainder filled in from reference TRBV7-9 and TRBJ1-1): DTGVSQNPRHKITKRGQNVTFRCDPISEHNRLYWYRQTLGQGPEFLTYFQNEAQLEKSRLLSDRFSAERPKGSFSTLEIQRTEQGDSAMYLCASSPPGGDTEAFFGQGTRLTVV.

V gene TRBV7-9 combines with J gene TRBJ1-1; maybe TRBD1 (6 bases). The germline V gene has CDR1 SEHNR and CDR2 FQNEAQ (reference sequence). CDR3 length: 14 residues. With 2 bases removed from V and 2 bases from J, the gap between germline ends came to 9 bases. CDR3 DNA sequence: TGTGCCAGCAGCTTATTAGGGACAAACACTGAAGCTTTCTTT. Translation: CASSLLGTNTEAFF.

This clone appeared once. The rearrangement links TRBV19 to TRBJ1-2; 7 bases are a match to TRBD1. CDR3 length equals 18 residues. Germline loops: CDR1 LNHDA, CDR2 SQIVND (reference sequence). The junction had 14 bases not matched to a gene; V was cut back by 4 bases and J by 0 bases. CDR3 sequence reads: CASSTLTPDRPSNYGYTF. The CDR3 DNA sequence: TGTGCCAGTAGTACCCTCACCCCGGACAGGCCCTCTAACTATGGCTACACCTTC.